This T cell receptor (beta chain) was obtained from a study of T cells in Graves' hyperthyroidism and ophthalmopathy. This clonotype occurred many times. Amplification of TCR beta CDR3 regions was performed using RNA transcripts as template. With the HTBI primer set, the TCR CDR3 went through a first round of RT-PCR. TCRdb used MiXCR to reprocess the multiplex PCR reads, holding one entry per CDR3 protein. The sample has about 420,000 distinct CDR3 sequences; approximately 15% are singletons. The V and J ends lost 3 bases and 7 bases respectively, with 13 bases between them. The CDR3 spans 13 residues.

Sequenced material: blood. The TCR originated in a woman between 18 and 29 years old with Graves' hyperthyroidism. The chain employs TRBV12-3 or TRBV12-4 and TRBJ2-7; perhaps TRBD2 as D (6 bases). The CDR3 spells CASSFVGGREQYF. The CDR3 DNA follows: TGTGCCAGCAGTTTCGTGGGAGGCCGGGAGCAGTACTTC.